This T cell receptor beta chain derives from a study of OX40 agonist ivuxolimab in advanced cancers. Study-wide context: The treatment was a fully human IgG2 OX40 agonist, ivuxolimab. General study results and limits: On average, CD8+ T cells showed a greater number of expanded clones than CD4+.

About this clone: Antigen specificity is unknown.

This CDR3 comprises 14 residues. Germline CDR1 reads MNHEY; CDR2 reads SVGAGI. Deletions cut 5 bases from V and 8 bases from J, with 18 bases between. Produced via immunoSEQ multiplex PCR; TCRdb's table is partial and in-frame only. The sample lists 50,000 to 75,000 clones, roughly 80% seen once, with 3.4% in the top ten. The rearrangement uses TRBV6-5 and TRBJ1-1; the D is unclear. Source: CD4+ or CD8+ T cells sorted from blood, taken in a trial of the OX40 agonist ivuxolimab. The source of this sequence is an adult with an advanced solid tumor such as melanoma, head and neck, liver or kidney cancer. CDR3 sequence reads: CASSPPDQPLEAFF. CDR3 nucleotides: TGTGCCAGCAGTCCCCCGGACCAGCCCTTAGAAGCTTTCTTT.